This T cell receptor beta chain appears in the sequencing data of a study of identical twins. Study observations and caveats: Cross-sectional statistical analysis, not tracking of the same donors, underpinned the conclusions. Insertions were fewer in abundant cord blood beta clonotypes, whereas memory repertoires showed none of this pattern.

In TCRdb, the 5' RACE reads were re-called with MiXCR into one record per CDR3 protein. The sample lists 600,000 to 850,000 distinct CDR3 sequences, 18% occurring once. V dropped 1 base and J dropped 7; count of bases not matched to a gene: 10. The CDR3 consists of 15 residues. Germline values: CDR1 SGDLS, CDR2 YYNGEE. For this clonotype: Its specificity is not known.

The sample was also reused in another study, on T cells expressing NK-cell markers.

Sequencing was done on a sample of PBMCs. The receptor comes from a woman between 18 and 30 years old in good health. The rearrangement joins TRBV9 to TRBJ2-7; 8 nucleotides match TRBD2. CDR3 residues: CASSVIPAGAEEQYF. CDR3 nucleotides: TGTGCCAGCAGCGTAATACCAGCGGGAGCGGAGGAGCAGTACTTC.